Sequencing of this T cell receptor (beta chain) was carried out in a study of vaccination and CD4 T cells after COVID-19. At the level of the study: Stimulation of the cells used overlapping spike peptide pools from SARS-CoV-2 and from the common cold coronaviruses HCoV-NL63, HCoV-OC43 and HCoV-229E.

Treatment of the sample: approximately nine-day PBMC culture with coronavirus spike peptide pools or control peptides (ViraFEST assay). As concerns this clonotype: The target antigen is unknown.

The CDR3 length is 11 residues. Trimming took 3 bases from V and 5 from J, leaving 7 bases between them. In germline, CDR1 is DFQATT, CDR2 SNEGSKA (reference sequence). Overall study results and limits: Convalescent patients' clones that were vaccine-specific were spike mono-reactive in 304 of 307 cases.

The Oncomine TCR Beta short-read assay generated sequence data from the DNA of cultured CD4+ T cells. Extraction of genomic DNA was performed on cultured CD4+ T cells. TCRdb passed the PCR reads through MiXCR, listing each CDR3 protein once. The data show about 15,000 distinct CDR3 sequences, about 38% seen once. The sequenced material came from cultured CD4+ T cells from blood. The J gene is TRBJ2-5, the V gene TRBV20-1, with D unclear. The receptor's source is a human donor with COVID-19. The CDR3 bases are TGCAGTGCTAGCGTATCGGAGACCCAGTACTTC. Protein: CSASVSETQYF.